What follows are 7 T cell receptor beta chains derived from one specimen sequenced in a study of cytomegalovirus exposure and HLA in healthy donors (dated by TCRdb to 2016 to 2017). The library was obtained by the immunoSEQ multiplex PCR assay. For the multiplex PCR, a mixture combining 60 forward primers for TCR Vbeta segments and 13 reverse primers for TCR Jbeta segments was used. TCRdb retrieved this table from immuneACCESS and kept in-frame rearrangements only. Not all clones are present; in checked studies, unresolved V genes account for under half, and no reason is known for the remainder. This sample has 120,000 or so clones in its table, and around 65% of those were observed once. Together, the top ten hold 1.5% of the sample. Sample: PBMCs. The receptor set was obtained from a man between 18 and 29 years old in good health and CMV-seronegative.

There are a few counts of this clone. The chain has TRBV30 and TRBJ2-5; D perhaps matches TRBD2 (5 bases). The CDR3 covers 15 residues. V was clipped by 0 bases and J by 3 bases, with 14 bases between them. From germline, CDR1 is GTSNPN and CDR2 SVGIG (reference sequence). CDR3 bases: TGTGCCTGGAGTGTAGAGCCGGGAATAAAAGAGACCCAGTACTTC. Amino acid sequence: CAWSVEPGIKETQYF. Based on the CDR3 plus reference TRBV30 and TRBJ2-5, the full variable domain is SQTIHQWPATLVQPVGSPLSLECTVEGTSNPNLYWYRQAAGRGLQLLFYSVGIGQISSEVPQNLSASRPQDRQFILSSKKLLLSDSGFYLCAWSVEPGIKETQYFGPGTRLLVL.

This clone was recorded once. The chain links TRBV30 to TRBJ1-1, with 8 bases matching TRBD1. The length of the CDR3 is 12 residues. V lost 6 bases to trimming and J lost 4 bases; unmatched junction nucleotides: 4. Germline assignment: CDR1 GTSNPN and CDR2 SVGIG (reference sequence). In DNA form, the CDR3 reads TGTGCCTGCAGACAGGGGACCACTGAAGCTTTCTTT. This encodes CACRQGTTEAFF.

Only a few counts were recorded for this clone. The V gene is TRBV5-1, the J gene TRBJ2-7, with 14 bases identical to TRBD2. Trimming cost V 4 bases and J 5 bases; bases outside gene matches: 8. In germline, CDR1 is SGHRS, CDR2 YFSETQ. The CDR3 is 16 residues long. The CDR3: CASSPGLAGVSNEQYF. The CDR3 DNA is TGCGCCAGCAGCCCGGGACTAGCGGGAGTTTCCAACGAGCAGTACTTC.

The chain is built from TRBV5-6 and TRBJ1-2; D remains unclear. The CDR3 contains 14 residues. Germline V gives CDR1 SGHDT, CDR2 YYEEEE. V lost 0 bases, J lost 4 bases, and 10 bases lay in between. The CDR3 loop is CASSLGRGTYGYTF. The DNA for the CDR3 is TGTGCCAGCAGCTTGGGTCGGGGTACCTATGGCTACACCTTC.

Worth noting for this clone: This sample includes further DNA sequences coding for the same CDR3. The chain combines TRBV9 with TRBJ1-1; D call uncertain. V was shortened by 0 bases and J by 1 base, with 7 bases between the two germline ends. CDR3 length: 14 residues. Per the germline V gene, CDR1 is SGDLS and CDR2 is YYNGEE. This CDR3 reads CASSVGAGNTEAFF. In nucleotides, the CDR3 is TGTGCCAGCAGCGTAGGGGCGGGGAACACTGAAGCTTTCTTT.

The genes are TRBV7-6 and TRBJ2-2, with D possibly TRBD2 on 6 matching bases. Germline-derived CDR1 and CDR2 are SGHVS and FNYEAQ. This CDR3 has 14 residues. V shed 4 bases and J shed 4 bases, with 10 bases lying between them. The CDR3 sequence is CASSSGVLTGELFF. Written as DNA, the CDR3 is TGTGCCAGCAGCTCGGGGGTGCTCACCGGGGAGCTGTTTTTT.

This clone was picked up a small number of times. CDR3 amino acids: CASSQVGQSTEAFF. CDR3 sequence (DNA): TGTGCCAGCAGCCAAGTTGGGCAATCGACTGAAGCTTTCTTT. The rearrangement links TRBV4-2 to TRBJ1-1, with D hard to call. This CDR3 is built from 14 residues. The ends were cut back, 1 base at V and 5 bases at J, with 11 bases in the middle. Germline V CDR1 and CDR2: LGHNA, YNFKEQ.